This is a list of T cell receptor beta chains from one sample in a study of radiation and T cells in renal cell carcinoma. Data came from immunoSEQ multiplex PCR; TCRdb stores just in-frame clones and leaves some out. The sample includes about 59,000 clones, about three quarters seen only once; the top ten take about 7.3%. Sequencing used blood, obtained from a patient whose treatment included radiotherapy and nephrectomy. These receptors were obtained from a man in his 60s with renal cell carcinoma. Each CDR3 is given without its conserved first and last residue. The order of the fields is V gene, J gene, CDR3 protein.

v_call: TRBV7-8
j_call: TRBJ2-7
cdr3_aa: ASTLRRERGYEQY

v_call: TRBV7-9
j_call: TRBJ2-2
cdr3_aa: ASSFGLIDTGELF

v_call: TRBV19
j_call: TRBJ1-2
cdr3_aa: ASRFRDTPIPT

v_call: TRBV7-2
j_call: TRBJ1-1
cdr3_aa: ASSRWNPTGFEAF

v_call: TRBV10-3
j_call: TRBJ1-3
cdr3_aa: AISVSGKSGNTIY

v_call: TRBV18
j_call: TRBJ1-4
cdr3_aa: ASSPRRGQGSEKLF

v_call: TRBV25-1
j_call: TRBJ2-1
cdr3_aa: ATTLGGARSEQF

v_call: TRBV6-6
j_call: TRBJ1-2
cdr3_aa: ASSYSMGWEGNGYT

v_call: TRBV9
j_call: TRBJ2-7
cdr3_aa: ASSDPGTGEHEQY

v_call: TRBV5-4
j_call: TRBJ2-2
cdr3_aa: ASSRTGELF

v_call: TRBV21-1
j_call: TRBJ2-4
cdr3_aa: ASIPDGKNIQY

v_call: TRBV9
j_call: TRBJ2-2
cdr3_aa: ASSVGTNTGELF

v_call: TRBV5-5
j_call: TRBJ2-7
cdr3_aa: ASSLTHRGVYEQY

v_call: TRBV7-8
j_call: TRBJ2-2
cdr3_aa: ASSLGQTNTGELF

v_call: TRBV12-5
j_call: TRBJ2-3
cdr3_aa: ASGFSYPPDTQY

v_call: TRBV27
j_call: TRBJ2-5
cdr3_aa: ASSPRTSGVETQY

v_call: TRBV7-7
j_call: TRBJ1-1
cdr3_aa: ASSLFQGTEAF

v_call: TRBV5-1
j_call: TRBJ2-2
cdr3_aa: ASRETGANTGELF

v_call: TRBV19
j_call: TRBJ1-1
cdr3_aa: ASSKDRFEAF

v_call: TRBV18
j_call: TRBJ1-2
cdr3_aa: ASSPDRGYT

v_call: TRBV7-9
j_call: TRBJ2-3
cdr3_aa: ASSLVREFITDTQY

v_call: TRBV6-5
j_call: TRBJ2-3
cdr3_aa: ASSWGGRVTDTQY

v_call: TRBV7-8
j_call: TRBJ2-1
cdr3_aa: ASSLAGLSNEQF

v_call: TRBV27
j_call: TRBJ1-1
cdr3_aa: ASSLGGETEAF

v_call: TRBV4-1
j_call: TRBJ2-3
cdr3_aa: ASSQGLAGTDTQY

v_call: TRBV15
j_call: TRBJ2-2
cdr3_aa: ATSRGEDSQNTGELF

v_call: TRBV6-4
j_call: TRBJ2-1
cdr3_aa: ASRSGPGEQF

v_call: TRBV7-2
j_call: TRBJ2-2
cdr3_aa: ASSSFHRVTGELF

v_call: TRBV27
j_call: TRBJ1-1
cdr3_aa: ASSFLGQTNTEAF

v_call: TRBV21-1
j_call: TRBJ1-5
cdr3_aa: ASSKRRANQPQH

v_call: TRBV14
j_call: TRBJ1-1
cdr3_aa: ASSQVRNTEAF

v_call: TRBV27
j_call: TRBJ1-2
cdr3_aa: ASRLTQGAGGYT

v_call: TRBV30
j_call: TRBJ2-7
cdr3_aa: AWSAGPYEQY

v_call: TRBV19
j_call: TRBJ1-1
cdr3_aa: ASSIGDLLNTEAF

v_call: TRBV6-5
j_call: TRBJ1-1
cdr3_aa: ASSLIWETEAF

v_call: TRBV7-9
j_call: TRBJ1-4
cdr3_aa: ASSTGTGDGDKEKLF

v_call: TRBV11-2
j_call: TRBJ2-5
cdr3_aa: ASSLSVSRAETQY

v_call: TRBV4-1
j_call: TRBJ1-6
cdr3_aa: ASSQESTAYNSPLH

v_call: TRBV9
j_call: TRBJ2-3
cdr3_aa: ASSEADTQY

v_call: TRBV6-4
j_call: TRBJ1-2
cdr3_aa: ASREQEGANYGYT

v_call: TRBV11-3
j_call: TRBJ2-5
cdr3_aa: ASSRSEETQY

v_call: TRBV2
j_call: TRBJ1-1
cdr3_aa: ASSQTGDGVVGTEAF

v_call: TRBV5-1
j_call: TRBJ1-1
cdr3_aa: ASRGGAALKGTEAF

v_call: TRBV18
j_call: TRBJ2-7
cdr3_aa: ASSPIQGDEQY

v_call: TRBV14
j_call: TRBJ2-1
cdr3_aa: ASSQDSRVSHNEQF

v_call: TRBV18
j_call: TRBJ1-4
cdr3_aa: ASSQQGNYAEKLF

v_call: TRBV7-9
j_call: TRBJ2-3
cdr3_aa: ASSFWTGPISTDTQY

v_call: TRBV18
j_call: TRBJ2-1
cdr3_aa: ASSPMGLAGNNEQF

v_call: TRBV5-1
j_call: TRBJ1-2
cdr3_aa: ASSPMTGADNYGYT

v_call: TRBV10-2
j_call: TRBJ2-6
cdr3_aa: ASSEPPGANVLT